The rows below give T cell receptor beta chains drawn from one sample of a study of cytomegalovirus exposure and HLA in healthy donors. Libraries were prepared by immunoSEQ multiplex PCR; TCRdb keeps only in-frame clonotypes and omits some of them. The table includes around 150,000 clones, 76% detected once. Sequencing was done on a sample of PBMCs. These receptors were collected from a middle-aged woman in good health and CMV-seronegative. CDR3s include the opening cysteine and the closing phenylalanine or tryptophan. D genes are given only for firm matches. Clone size appears in some rows only: once, few, many, or a class for an expanded clone.

j_call,d_call,v_call,clone_size,cdr3_aa,cdr3_nt
TRBJ2-3,NA,TRBV6-5,once,CASRERASDTQYF,TGTGCCAGCAGGGAGCGAGCCTCAGATACGCAGTATTTT
TRBJ2-5,NA,TRBV7-9,NA,CASSRGLTRGETQYF,TGTGCCAGCAGCCGGGGACTCACACGAGGGGAGACCCAGTACTTC
TRBJ2-5,NA,TRBV5-1,NA,CASSRDSQETQYF,TGCGCCAGCAGCAGGGACTCCCAAGAGACCCAGTACTTC
TRBJ2-1,TRBD2,TRBV5-1,NA,CASSFAGLAGGPHEQFF,TGCGCCAGCAGCTTCGCCGGACTAGCGGGAGGGCCTCATGAGCAGTTCTTC
TRBJ2-7,NA,TRBV4-2,once,CASSPMTGNYEQYF,TGTGCCAGCAGCCCCATGACCGGGAACTACGAGCAGTACTTC
TRBJ1-1,NA,TRBV2,NA,CASSLGSFNTEAFF,TGTGCCAGCAGTCTCGGGTCCTTCAACACTGAAGCTTTCTTT
TRBJ1-4,TRBD1,TRBV4-2,NA,CASSQEGRGRRSTNEKLFF,TGTGCCAGCAGCCAAGAAGGCAGGGGGCGCAGGTCAACTAATGAAAAACTGTTTTTT
TRBJ2-7,TRBD1,TRBV28,NA,CASSPSDRAGTYEQYF,TGTGCCAGCAGTCCATCGGACAGGGCAGGAACCTACGAGCAGTACTTC
TRBJ1-5,TRBD1,TRBV11-2,NA,CASSRTRDRAQPQHF,TGTGCCAGCAGCCGTACCCGGGACAGGGCCCAGCCCCAGCATTTT
TRBJ1-5,NA,TRBV27,NA,CASSFFNSNQPQHF,TGTGCCAGCAGTTTCTTTAATAGCAATCAGCCCCAGCATTTT
TRBJ2-1,NA,TRBV25-1,NA,CASSDAGPKNYNEQFF,TGTGCCAGCAGTGATGCGGGGCCCAAAAATTACAATGAGCAGTTCTTC
TRBJ1-1,NA,TRBV6-1,NA,CASSNIQGTEAFF,TGTGCCAGCAGTAATATACAGGGAACTGAAGCTTTCTTT
TRBJ2-7,TRBD2,TRBV7-6,NA,CASSLGLAGSYEQYF,TGTGCCAGCAGCCTTGGACTAGCGGGCTCCTACGAGCAGTACTTC
TRBJ1-3,NA,TRBV5-1,NA,CASSSTTAAGNTIYF,TGCGCCAGCAGCTCCACGACAGCCGCTGGAAACACCATATATTTT
TRBJ2-3,NA,TRBV5-1,NA,CASRLRGGGDTDTQYF,TGCGCCAGCAGGTTGAGAGGGGGTGGGGACACAGATACGCAGTATTTT
TRBJ2-7,TRBD2,TRBV5-1,NA,CASSSLPFLAGGPEQYF,TGCGCCAGCAGCTCCTTGCCCTTTCTAGCGGGAGGGCCCGAGCAGTACTTC
TRBJ2-7,NA,TRBV30,NA,CAWMRGNVYEQYF,TGTGCCTGGATGAGGGGGAACGTCTACGAGCAGTACTTC
TRBJ1-2,NA,TRBV6-5,few,CASTRTGFGGYTF,TGTGCCAGCACCAGAACAGGGTTTGGAGGCTACACCTTC
TRBJ2-3,NA,TRBV19,NA,CASNSGQETDTQYF,TGTGCCAGTAATTCAGGGCAGGAAACAGATACGCAGTATTTT
TRBJ1-1,NA,TRBV10-3,few,CAISDYTEAFF,TGTGCCATCAGTGACTACACTGAAGCTTTCTTT
TRBJ1-5,TRBD1,TRBV19,NA,CASSLLPGQGFYQPQHF,TGTGCCAGTAGTCTACTCCCGGGACAGGGATTCTATCAGCCCCAGCATTTT
TRBJ1-1,TRBD1,TRBV2,NA,CASSGPRDRGGNTEAFF,TGTGCCAGCAGCGGCCCCCGGGACAGGGGGGGAAACACTGAAGCTTTCTTT
TRBJ1-1,NA,TRBV5-4,NA,CASSSMEGTEAFF,TGTGCCAGCAGCTCCATGGAGGGCACTGAAGCTTTCTTT
TRBJ1-2,TRBD1,TRBV7-9,NA,CASSGTVAGNGYTF,TGTGCCAGCAGTGGGACAGTCGCTGGGAATGGCTACACCTTC
TRBJ2-5,TRBD1,TRBV25-1,once,CASRPTGALETQYF,TGTGCCAGCAGACCTACAGGGGCCCTAGAGACCCAGTACTTC
TRBJ2-3,TRBD2,TRBV7-9,NA,CASTGGTDTQYF,TGTGCCAGCACGGGGGGGACAGATACGCAGTATTTT
TRBJ1-5,NA,TRBV27,NA,CVAGGVYQPQHF,TGTGTCGCGGGGGGTGTCTATCAGCCCCAGCATTTT
TRBJ2-5,TRBD1,TRBV29-1,NA,CSAATGDETQYF,TGCAGCGCCGCGACAGGGGACGAGACCCAGTACTTC
TRBJ1-5,NA,TRBV21-1,once,CASSSKGQGACNQPQHF,TGTGCCAGCAGCAGCAAAGGACAGGGGGCGTGCAATCAGCCCCAGCATTTT
TRBJ2-7,NA,TRBV6-1,few,CASSGLDSLSYEQYF,TGTGCCAGCAGTGGCTTGGACAGTCTTTCCTACGAGCAGTACTTC
TRBJ1-2,TRBD1,TRBV11-2,NA,CASSSGQGPYGYTF,TGTGCCAGCAGCTCTGGACAGGGGCCTTATGGCTACACCTTC
TRBJ2-5,TRBD1,TRBV7-9,NA,CASSSTGTGLETQYF,TGTGCCAGCAGCTCCACAGGGACAGGGCTGGAGACCCAGTACTTC
TRBJ1-5,NA,TRBV2,few,CASNTERQPQHF,TGTGCCAGCAATACAGAGCGGCAGCCCCAGCATTTT
TRBJ1-2,TRBD1,TRBV2,NA,CASSEDRGDYGYTF,TGTGCCAGCAGTGAGGACAGGGGTGACTATGGCTACACCTTC
TRBJ2-7,NA,TRBV7-2,NA,CASKLGGVGEQYF,TGTGCCAGCAAACTAGGGGGGGTGGGCGAGCAGTACTTC
TRBJ1-1,TRBD1,TRBV30,NA,CAWSRDRGTEAFF,TGTGCCTGGAGCCGAGACAGGGGAACTGAAGCTTTCTTT
TRBJ2-5,NA,TRBV30,NA,CAWEPGTGEVMRYF,TGTGCCTGGGAACCCGGGACCGGGGAGGTGATGCGGTACTTC
TRBJ1-2,TRBD1,TRBV5-6,few,CASSTGQGGGYTF,TGTGCCAGCAGCACGGGACAGGGCGGTGGCTACACCTTC
TRBJ2-7,TRBD2,TRBV27,NA,CASSGLGLRFRGDLYEQYF,TGTGCCAGCAGTGGACTAGGACTTAGGTTTCGCGGGGACCTCTACGAGCAGTACTTC
TRBJ2-7,TRBD1,TRBV2,NA,CASSEATGGNPYEQYF,TGTGCCAGCAGTGAAGCGACAGGGGGAAATCCCTACGAGCAGTACTTC
TRBJ2-2,TRBD1,TRBV4-2,NA,CASSRRDRGNTGELFF,TGTGCCAGCAGCCGACGGGACAGGGGGAACACCGGGGAGCTGTTTTTT
TRBJ2-2,TRBD2,TRBV5-4,NA,CASSLGGAGGPNTGELFF,TGTGCCAGCAGCTTGGGTGGAGCGGGGGGGCCAAACACCGGGGAGCTGTTTTTT
TRBJ2-1,TRBD1,TRBV5-4,NA,CASSAKTGTAYGEQFF,TGTGCCAGCAGCGCTAAAACTGGGACAGCCTACGGGGAGCAGTTCTTC
TRBJ2-2,TRBD2,TRBV25-1,NA,CASSEYGLAGTPSGELFF,TGTGCCAGCAGTGAATATGGTCTAGCGGGAACCCCCTCCGGGGAGCTGTTTTTT
TRBJ1-2,TRBD1,TRBV5-6,NA,CASSFGTGLRSDYGYTF,TGTGCCAGCAGCTTCGGGACAGGGCTACGCTCCGACTATGGCTACACCTTC
TRBJ1-2,NA,TRBV7-6,NA,CASSPQGNYGYTF,TGTGCCAGCAGCCCCCAGGGCAACTATGGCTACACCTTC